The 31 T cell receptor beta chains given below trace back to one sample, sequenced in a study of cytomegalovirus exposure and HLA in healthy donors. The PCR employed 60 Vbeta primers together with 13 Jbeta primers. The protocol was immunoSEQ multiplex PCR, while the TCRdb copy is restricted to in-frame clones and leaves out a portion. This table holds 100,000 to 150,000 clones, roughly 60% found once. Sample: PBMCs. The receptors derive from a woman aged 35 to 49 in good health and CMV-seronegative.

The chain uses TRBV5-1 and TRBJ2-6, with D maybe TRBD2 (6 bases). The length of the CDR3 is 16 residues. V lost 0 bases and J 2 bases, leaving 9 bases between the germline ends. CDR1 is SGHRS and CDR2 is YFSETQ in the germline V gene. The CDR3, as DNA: TGCGCCAGCAGCTTGGTGGGGGGAGCTGGGGCCAACGTCCTGACTTTC. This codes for CASSLVGGAGANVLTF. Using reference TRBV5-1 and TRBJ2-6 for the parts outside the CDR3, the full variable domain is KAGVTQTPRYLIKTRGQQVTLSCSPISGHRSVSWYQQTPGQGLQFLFEYFSETQRNKGNFPGRFSGRQFSNSRSEMNVSTLELGDSALYLCASSLVGGAGANVLTFGAGSRLTVL.

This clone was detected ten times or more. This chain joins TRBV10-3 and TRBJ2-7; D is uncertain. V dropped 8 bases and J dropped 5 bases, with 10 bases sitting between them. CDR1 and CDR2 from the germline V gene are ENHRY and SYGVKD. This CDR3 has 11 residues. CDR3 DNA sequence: TGTGCCATCCTCCAGCGAGACGAGCAGTACTTC. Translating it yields CAILQRDEQYF.

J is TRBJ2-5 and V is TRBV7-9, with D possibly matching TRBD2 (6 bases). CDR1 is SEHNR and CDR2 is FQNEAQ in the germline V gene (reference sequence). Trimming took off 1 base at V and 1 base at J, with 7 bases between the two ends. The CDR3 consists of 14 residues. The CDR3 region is CASSLGGVQETQYF. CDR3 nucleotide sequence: TGTGCCAGCAGCTTAGGCGGGGTCCAAGAGACCCAGTACTTC.

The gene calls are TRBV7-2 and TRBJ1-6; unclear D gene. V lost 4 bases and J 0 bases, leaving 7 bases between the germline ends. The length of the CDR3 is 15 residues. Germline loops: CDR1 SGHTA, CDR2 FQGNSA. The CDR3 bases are TGTGCCAGCAGCTCCATGAGCTCCTATAATTCACCCCTCCACTTT. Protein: CASSSMSSYNSPLHF.

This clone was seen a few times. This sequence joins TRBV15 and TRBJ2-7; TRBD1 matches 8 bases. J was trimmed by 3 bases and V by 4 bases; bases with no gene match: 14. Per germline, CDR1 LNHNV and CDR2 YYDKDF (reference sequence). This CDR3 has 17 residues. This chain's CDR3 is CATSTVGQTGVGYEQYF. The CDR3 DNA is TGTGCCACCAGCACCGTGGGGCAGACAGGGGTAGGCTACGAGCAGTACTTC.

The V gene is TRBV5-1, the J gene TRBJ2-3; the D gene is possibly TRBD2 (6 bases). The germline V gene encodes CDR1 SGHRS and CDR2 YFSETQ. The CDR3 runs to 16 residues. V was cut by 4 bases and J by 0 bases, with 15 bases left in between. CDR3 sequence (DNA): TGCGCCAGCAGCCTCGTGGAGGGCCTTAGCACAGATACGCAGTATTTT. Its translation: CASSLVEGLSTDTQYF.

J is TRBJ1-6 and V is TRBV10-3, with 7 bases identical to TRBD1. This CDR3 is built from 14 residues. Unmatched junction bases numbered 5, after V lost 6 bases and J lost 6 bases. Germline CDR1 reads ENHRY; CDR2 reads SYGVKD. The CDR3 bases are TGTGCCATCAGAAACCGGGACAGTAATTCACCCCTCCACTTT. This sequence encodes CAIRNRDSNSPLHF.

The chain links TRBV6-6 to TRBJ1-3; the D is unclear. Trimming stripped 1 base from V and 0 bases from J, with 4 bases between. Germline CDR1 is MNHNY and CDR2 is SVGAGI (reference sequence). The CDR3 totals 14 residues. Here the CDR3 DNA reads TGTGCCAGCAGTTACTTCATCTCTGGAAACACCATATATTTT. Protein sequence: CASSYFISGNTIYF.

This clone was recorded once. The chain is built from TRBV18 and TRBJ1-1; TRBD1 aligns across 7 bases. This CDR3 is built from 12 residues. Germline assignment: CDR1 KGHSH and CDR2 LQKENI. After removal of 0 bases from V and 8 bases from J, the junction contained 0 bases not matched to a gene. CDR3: CASSPPRGEAFF. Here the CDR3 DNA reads TGTGCCAGCTCACCACCCAGGGGGGAAGCTTTCTTT.

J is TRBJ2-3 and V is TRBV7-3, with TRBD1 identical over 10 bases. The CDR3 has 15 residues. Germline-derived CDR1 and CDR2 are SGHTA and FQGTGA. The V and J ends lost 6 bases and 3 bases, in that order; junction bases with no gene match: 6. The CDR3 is CASSLTGGVTDTQYF. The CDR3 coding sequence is TGTGCCAGCAGTTTGACAGGGGGCGTGACAGATACGCAGTATTTT.

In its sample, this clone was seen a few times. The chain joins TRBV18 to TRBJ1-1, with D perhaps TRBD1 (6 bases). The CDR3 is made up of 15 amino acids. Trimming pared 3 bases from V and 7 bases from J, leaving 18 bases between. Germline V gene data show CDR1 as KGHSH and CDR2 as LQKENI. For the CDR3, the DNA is TGTGCCAGCTCACCTCCCGGATGGGAAGGGGGTGAAGCTTTCTTT. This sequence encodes CASSPPGWEGGEAFF.

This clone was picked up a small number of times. CDR3 in amino acids: CASSPGADTQYF. CDR3 DNA: TGCGCCAGCAGCCCGGGGGCAGATACGCAGTATTTT. This chain links TRBV5-1 with TRBJ2-3; D is perhaps TRBD2 (6 bases). Germline values: CDR1 SGHRS, CDR2 YFSETQ. CDR3 length equals 12 residues. V was trimmed by 4 bases and J by 4 bases, leaving 7 bases between them. Combining the CDR3 with reference TRBV5-1 and TRBJ2-3 gives the whole variable domain KAGVTQTPRYLIKTRGQQVTLSCSPISGHRSVSWYQQTPGQGLQFLFEYFSETQRNKGNFPGRFSGRQFSNSRSEMNVSTLELGDSALYLCASSPGADTQYFGPGTRLTVL.

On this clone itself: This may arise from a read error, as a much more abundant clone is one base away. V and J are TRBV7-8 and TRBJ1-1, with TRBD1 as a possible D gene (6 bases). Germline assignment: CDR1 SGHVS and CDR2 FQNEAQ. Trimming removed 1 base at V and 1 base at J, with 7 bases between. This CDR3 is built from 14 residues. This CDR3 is CASSLGQANTEAFF. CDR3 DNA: TGTGCCAGCAGCTTAGGACAGGCGAACACTGAAGCTTTCTTT. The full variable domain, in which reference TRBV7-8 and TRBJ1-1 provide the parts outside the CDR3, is GAGVSQSPRYKVAKRGQDVALRCDPISGHVSLFWYQQALGQGPEFLTYFQNEAQLDKSGLPSDRFFAERPEGSVSTLKIQRTQQEDSAVYLCASSLGQANTEAFFGQGTRLTVV.

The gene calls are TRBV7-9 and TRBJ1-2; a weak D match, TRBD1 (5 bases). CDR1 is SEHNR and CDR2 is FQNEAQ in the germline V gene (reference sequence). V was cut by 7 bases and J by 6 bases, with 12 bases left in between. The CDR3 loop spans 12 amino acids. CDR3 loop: CASKGLADGYTF. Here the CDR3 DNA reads TGTGCCAGCAAGGGACTCGCTGATGGCTACACCTTC.

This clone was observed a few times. CDR3 coding DNA: TGCGCCAGCAGCCAAGATAGAACAGCTGAAGCTTTCTTT. Translated, it gives CASSQDRTAEAFF. This sequence joins TRBV4-1 and TRBJ1-1, with D uncertain. The CDR3 has 13 residues. Germline V gives CDR1 MGHRA, CDR2 YSYEKL. Trimming shortened V by 0 bases and J by 6 bases, and 8 bases separated the two germline ends.

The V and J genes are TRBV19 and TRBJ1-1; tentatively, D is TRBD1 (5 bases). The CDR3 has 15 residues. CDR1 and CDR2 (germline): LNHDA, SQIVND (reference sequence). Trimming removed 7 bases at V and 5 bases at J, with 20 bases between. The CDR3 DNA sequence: TGTGCCAGTAATCCTATAGGGGAGGGAAGGACTGAAGCTTTCTTT. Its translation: CASNPIGEGRTEAFF.

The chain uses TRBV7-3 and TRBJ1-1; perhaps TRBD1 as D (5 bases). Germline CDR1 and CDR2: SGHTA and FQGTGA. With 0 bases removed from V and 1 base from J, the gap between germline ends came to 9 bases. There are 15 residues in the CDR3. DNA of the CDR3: TGTGCCAGCAGCTTAACCTCGACAGCGAACACTGAAGCTTTCTTT. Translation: CASSLTSTANTEAFF.

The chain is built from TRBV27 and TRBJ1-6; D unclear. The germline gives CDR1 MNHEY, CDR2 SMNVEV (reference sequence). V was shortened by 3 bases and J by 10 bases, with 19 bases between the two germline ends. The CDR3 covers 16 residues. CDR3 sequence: CASSFAPGVTASPLHF. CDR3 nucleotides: TGTGCCAGCAGTTTCGCCCCCGGGGTGACTGCATCACCCCTCCACTTT.

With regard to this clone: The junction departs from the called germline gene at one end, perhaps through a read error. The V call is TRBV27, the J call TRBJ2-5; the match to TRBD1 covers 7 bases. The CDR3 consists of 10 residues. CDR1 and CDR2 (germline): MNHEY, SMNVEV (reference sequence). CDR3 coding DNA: TGTGCCAGCAGTCCGGACAGGTCCCACTTC. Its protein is CASSPDRSHF.

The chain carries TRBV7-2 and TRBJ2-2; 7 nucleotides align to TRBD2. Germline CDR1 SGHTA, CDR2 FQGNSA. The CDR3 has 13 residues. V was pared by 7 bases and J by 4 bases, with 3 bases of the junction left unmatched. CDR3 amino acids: CASISSGTGELFF. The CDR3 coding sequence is TGTGCCAGCATCTCTAGCGGCACCGGGGAGCTGTTTTTT.

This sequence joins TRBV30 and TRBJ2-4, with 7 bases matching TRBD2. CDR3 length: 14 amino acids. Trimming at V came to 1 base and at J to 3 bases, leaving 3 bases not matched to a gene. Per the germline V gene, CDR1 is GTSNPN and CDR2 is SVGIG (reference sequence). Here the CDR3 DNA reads TGTGCCTGGAGTGCGGGGAGGGGCAAAAACATTCAGTACTTC. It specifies CAWSAGRGKNIQYF.

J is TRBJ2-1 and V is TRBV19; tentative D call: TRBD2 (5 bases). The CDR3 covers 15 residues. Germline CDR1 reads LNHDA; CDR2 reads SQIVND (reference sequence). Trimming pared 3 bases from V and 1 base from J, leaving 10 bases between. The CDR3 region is CASSMRVRSYNEQFF. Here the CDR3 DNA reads TGTGCCAGTAGTATGAGGGTGCGGTCCTACAATGAGCAGTTCTTC.

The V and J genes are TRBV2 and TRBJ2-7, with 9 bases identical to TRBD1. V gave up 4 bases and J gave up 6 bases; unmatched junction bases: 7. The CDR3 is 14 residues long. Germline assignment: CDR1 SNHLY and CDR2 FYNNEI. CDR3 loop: CASSAGQGPGEQYF. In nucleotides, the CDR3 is TGTGCCAGCAGTGCTGGACAGGGGCCCGGCGAGCAGTACTTC.

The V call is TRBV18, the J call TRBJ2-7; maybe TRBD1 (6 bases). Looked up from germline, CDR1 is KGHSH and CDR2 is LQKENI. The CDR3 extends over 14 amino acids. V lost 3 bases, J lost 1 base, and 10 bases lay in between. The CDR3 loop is CASSPPGQSYEQYF. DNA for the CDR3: TGTGCCAGCTCACCCCCGGGACAATCCTACGAGCAGTACTTC.

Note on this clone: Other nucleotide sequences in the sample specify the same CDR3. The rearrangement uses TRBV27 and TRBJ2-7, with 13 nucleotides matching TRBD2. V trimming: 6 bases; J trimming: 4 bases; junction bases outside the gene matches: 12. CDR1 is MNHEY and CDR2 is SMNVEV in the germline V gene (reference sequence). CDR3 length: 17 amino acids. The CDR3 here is CASSPLGTSGVSYEQYF. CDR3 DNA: TGTGCCAGCAGCCCCCTGGGGACTAGCGGGGTGTCTTACGAGCAGTACTTC.

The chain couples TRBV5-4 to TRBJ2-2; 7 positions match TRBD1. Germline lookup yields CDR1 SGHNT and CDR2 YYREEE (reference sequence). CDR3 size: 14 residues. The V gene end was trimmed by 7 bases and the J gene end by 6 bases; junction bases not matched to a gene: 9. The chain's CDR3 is CASSRQGDPGELFF. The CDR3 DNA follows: TGTGCCAGCTCCAGACAGGGTGATCCCGGGGAGCTGTTTTTT. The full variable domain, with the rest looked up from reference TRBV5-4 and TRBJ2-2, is ETGVTQSPTHLIKTRGQQVTLRCSSQSGHNTVSWYQQALGQGPQFIFQYYREEENGRGNFPPRFSGLQFPNYSSELNVNALELDDSALYLCASSRQGDPGELFFGEGSRLTVL.

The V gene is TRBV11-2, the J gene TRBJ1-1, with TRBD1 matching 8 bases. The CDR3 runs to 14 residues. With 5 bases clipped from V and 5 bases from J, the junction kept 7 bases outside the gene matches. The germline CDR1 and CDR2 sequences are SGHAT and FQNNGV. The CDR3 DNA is TGTGCCAGCAGCCCAGACAGGGGAGGGACTGAAGCTTTCTTT. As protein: CASSPDRGGTEAFF.

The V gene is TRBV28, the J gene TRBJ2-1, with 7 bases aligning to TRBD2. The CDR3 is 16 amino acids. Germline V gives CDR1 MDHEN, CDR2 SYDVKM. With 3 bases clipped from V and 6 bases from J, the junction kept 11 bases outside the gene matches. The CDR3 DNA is TGTGCCAGCAGTTTCTCCTTGACTAGCCCGCGCAATGAGCAGTTCTTC. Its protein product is CASSFSLTSPRNEQFF.

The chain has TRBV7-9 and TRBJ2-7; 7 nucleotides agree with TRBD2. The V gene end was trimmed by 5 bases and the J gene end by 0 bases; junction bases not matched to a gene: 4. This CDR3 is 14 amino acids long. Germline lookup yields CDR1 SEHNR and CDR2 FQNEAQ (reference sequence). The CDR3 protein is CASSPPGGSYEQYF. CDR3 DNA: TGTGCCAGCAGCCCGCCGGGGGGCTCCTACGAGCAGTACTTC.

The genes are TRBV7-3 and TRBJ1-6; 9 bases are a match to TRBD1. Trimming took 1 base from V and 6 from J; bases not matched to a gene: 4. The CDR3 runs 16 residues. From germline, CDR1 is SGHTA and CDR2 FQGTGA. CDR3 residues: CASSLNPGQGNSPLHF. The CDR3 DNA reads TGTGCCAGCAGCTTAAATCCGGGACAGGGTAATTCACCCCTCCACTTT.

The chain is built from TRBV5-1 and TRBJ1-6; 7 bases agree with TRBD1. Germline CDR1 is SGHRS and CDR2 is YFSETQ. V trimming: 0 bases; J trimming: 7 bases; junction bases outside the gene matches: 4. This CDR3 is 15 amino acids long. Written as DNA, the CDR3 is TGCGCCAGCAGCTTGGGGACAGGCGGGAATTCACCCCTCCACTTT. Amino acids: CASSLGTGGNSPLHF. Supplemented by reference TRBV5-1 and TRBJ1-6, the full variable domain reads KAGVTQTPRYLIKTRGQQVTLSCSPISGHRSVSWYQQTPGQGLQFLFEYFSETQRNKGNFPGRFSGRQFSNSRSEMNVSTLELGDSALYLCASSLGTGGNSPLHFGNGTRLTVT.